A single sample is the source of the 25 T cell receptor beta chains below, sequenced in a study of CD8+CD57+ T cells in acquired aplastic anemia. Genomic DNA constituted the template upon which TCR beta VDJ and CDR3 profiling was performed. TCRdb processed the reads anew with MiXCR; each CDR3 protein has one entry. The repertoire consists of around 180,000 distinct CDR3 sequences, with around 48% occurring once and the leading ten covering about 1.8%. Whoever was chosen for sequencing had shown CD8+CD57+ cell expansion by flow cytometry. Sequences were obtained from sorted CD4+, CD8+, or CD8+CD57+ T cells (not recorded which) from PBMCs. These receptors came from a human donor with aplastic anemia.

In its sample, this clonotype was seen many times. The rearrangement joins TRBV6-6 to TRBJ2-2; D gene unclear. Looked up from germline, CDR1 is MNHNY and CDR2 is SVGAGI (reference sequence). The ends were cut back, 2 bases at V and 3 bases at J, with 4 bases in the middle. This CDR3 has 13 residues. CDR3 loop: CASSYQDTGELFF. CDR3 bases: TGTGCCAGCAGTTACCAGGACACCGGGGAGCTGTTTTTT.

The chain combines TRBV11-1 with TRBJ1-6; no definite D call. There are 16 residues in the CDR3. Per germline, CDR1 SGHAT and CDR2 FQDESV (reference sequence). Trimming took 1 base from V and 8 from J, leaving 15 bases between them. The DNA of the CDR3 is TGTGCCAGCAGCTTAGGTGGGCAAGGGCTAGATTCACCCCTCCACTTT. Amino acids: CASSLGGQGLDSPLHF.

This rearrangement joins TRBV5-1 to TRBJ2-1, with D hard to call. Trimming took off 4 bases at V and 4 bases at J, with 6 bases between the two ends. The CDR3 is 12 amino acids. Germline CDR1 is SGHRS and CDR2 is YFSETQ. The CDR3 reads CASSAGYNEQFF. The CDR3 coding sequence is TGCGCCAGCAGCGCCGGATACAATGAGCAGTTCTTC.

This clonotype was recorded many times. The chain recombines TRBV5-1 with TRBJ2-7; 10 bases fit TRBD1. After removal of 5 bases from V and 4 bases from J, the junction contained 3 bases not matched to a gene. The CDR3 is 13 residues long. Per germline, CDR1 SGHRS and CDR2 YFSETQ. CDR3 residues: CASRTGGFYEQYF. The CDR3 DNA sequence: TGCGCCAGCAGGACAGGGGGCTTTTACGAGCAGTACTTC. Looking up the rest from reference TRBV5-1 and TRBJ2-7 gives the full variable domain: KAGVTQTPRYLIKTRGQQVTLSCSPISGHRSVSWYQQTPGQGLQFLFEYFSETQRNKGNFPGRFSGRQFSNSRSEMNVSTLELGDSALYLCASRTGGFYEQYFGPGTRLTVT.

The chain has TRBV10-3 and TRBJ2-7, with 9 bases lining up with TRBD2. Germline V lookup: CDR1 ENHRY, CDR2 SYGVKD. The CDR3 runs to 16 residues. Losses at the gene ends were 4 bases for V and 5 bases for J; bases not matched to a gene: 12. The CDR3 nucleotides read TGTGCCATCAGTGGGGGGCCTAGCGGGAACTGGAACGAGCAGTACTTC. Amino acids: CAISGGPSGNWNEQYF.

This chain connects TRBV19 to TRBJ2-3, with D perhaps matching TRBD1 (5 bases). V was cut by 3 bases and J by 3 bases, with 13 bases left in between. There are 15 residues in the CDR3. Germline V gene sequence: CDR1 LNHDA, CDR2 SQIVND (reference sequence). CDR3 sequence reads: CASSITRVGTDTQYF. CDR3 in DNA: TGTGCCAGTAGTATCACCAGGGTTGGTACAGATACGCAGTATTTT.

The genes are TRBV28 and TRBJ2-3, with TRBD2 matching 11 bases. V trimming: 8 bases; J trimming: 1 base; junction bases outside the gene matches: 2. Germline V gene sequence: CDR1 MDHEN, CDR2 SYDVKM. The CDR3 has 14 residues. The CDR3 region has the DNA TGTGCCAGCGTAGCGGGAGGGGGCACAGATACGCAGTATTTT. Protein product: CASVAGGGTDTQYF.

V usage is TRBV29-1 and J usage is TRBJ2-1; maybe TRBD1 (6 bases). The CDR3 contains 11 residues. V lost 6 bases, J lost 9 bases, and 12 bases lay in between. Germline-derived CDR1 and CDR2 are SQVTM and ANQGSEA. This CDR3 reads CSVRTGSEQFF. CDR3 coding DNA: TGCAGCGTCAGAACAGGGAGTGAGCAGTTCTTC.

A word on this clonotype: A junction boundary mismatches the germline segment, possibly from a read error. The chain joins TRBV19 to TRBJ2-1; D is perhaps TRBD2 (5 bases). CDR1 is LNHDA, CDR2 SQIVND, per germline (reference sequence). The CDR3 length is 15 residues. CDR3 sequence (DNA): TGTGCCAGTAGTACCAGGAACCCGGGGTACAATGGGCAGTTCTTC. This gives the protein CASSTRNPGYNGQFF.

CDR3: CASSYQTNTEAFF. The CDR3, as DNA: TGTGCCAGCAGTTACCAGACGAACACTGAAGCTTTCTTT. The V and J genes are TRBV6-5 and TRBJ1-1; D is unresolved. Trimming took off 2 bases at V and 1 base at J, with 5 bases between the two ends. Germline CDR1 reads MNHEY; CDR2 reads SVGAGI. The CDR3 extends over 13 amino acids.

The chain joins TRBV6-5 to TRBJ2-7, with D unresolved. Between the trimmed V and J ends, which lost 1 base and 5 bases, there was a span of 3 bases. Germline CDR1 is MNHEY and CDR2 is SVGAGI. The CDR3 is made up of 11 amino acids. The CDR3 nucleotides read TGTGCCAGCAGTTACTTGGACGAGCAGTACTTC. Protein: CASSYLDEQYF.

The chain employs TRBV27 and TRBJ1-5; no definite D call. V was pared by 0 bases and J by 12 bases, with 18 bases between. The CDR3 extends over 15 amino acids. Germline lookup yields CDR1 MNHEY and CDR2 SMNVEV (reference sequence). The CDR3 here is CASSLSIASALNQHF. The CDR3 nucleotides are TGTGCCAGCAGTTTATCGATCGCGTCAGCTCTTAACCAGCATTTT.

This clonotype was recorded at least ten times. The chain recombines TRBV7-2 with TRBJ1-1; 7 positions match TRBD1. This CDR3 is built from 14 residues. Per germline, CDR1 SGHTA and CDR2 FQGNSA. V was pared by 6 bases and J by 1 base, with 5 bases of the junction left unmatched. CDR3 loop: CASRFTGANTEAFF. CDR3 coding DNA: TGTGCCAGCAGGTTCACAGGGGCGAACACTGAAGCTTTCTTT.

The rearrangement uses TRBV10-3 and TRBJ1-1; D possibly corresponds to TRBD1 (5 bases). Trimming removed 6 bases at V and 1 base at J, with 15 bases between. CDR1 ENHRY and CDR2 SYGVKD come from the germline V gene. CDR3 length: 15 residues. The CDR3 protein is CAIRTTGFKNTEAFF. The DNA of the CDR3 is TGTGCCATCAGGACTACAGGTTTTAAGAACACTGAAGCTTTCTTT.

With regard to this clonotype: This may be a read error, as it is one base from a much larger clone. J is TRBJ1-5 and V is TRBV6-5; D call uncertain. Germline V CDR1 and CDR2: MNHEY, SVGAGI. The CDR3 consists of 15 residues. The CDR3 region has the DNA TGTGCCAGCAGTTACTCGAAACAGACCTATCAGCTCCAGCATTTT. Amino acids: CASSYSKQTYQLQHF.

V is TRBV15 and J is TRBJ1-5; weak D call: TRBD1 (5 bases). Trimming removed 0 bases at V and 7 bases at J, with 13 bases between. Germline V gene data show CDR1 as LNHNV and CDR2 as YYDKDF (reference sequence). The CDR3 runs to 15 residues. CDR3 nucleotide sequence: TGTGCCACCAGCAGAGATGCGGGGCCCAGCCAGCCCCAGCATTTT. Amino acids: CATSRDAGPSQPQHF.

The chain's CDR3 is CSVVPGMNTEAFF. The CDR3 DNA reads TGCAGCGTAGTGCCGGGGATGAACACTGAAGCTTTCTTT. The rearrangement joins TRBV29-1 to TRBJ1-1, with unresolved D. Between the trimmed V and J ends, which lost 6 bases and 0 bases, there was a span of 11 bases. The germline gives CDR1 SQVTM, CDR2 ANQGSEA. The CDR3 is 13 residues long.

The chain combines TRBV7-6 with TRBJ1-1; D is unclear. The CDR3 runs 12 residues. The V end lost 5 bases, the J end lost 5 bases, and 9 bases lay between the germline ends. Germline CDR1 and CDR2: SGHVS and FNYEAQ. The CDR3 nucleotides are TGTGCCAGCAGCCGATTAGAGACTGAAGCTTTCTTT. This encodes CASSRLETEAFF.

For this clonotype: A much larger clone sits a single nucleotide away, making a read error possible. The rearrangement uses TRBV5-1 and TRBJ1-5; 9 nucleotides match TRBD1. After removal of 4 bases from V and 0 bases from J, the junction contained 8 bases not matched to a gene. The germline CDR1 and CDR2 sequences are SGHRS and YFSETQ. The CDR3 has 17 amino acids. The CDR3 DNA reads TGCGCCAGCAGCCCCGGGACAGGGCCTACTAGCAATCAGCCCCAGCATTTT. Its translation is CASSPGTGPTSNQPQHF.

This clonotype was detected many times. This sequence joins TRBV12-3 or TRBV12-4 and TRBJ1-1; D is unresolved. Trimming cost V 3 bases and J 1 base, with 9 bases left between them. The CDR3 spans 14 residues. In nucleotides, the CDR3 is TGTGCCAGCAGTTTGAGCATACCGAACACTGAAGCTTTCTTT. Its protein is CASSLSIPNTEAFF.

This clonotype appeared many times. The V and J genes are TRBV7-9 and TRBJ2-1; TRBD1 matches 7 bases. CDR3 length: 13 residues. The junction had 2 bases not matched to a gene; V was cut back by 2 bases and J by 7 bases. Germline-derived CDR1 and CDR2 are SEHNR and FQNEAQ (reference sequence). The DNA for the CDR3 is TGTGCCAGCAGCTTACCGACAGGGAATGAGCAGTTCTTC. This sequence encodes CASSLPTGNEQFF.

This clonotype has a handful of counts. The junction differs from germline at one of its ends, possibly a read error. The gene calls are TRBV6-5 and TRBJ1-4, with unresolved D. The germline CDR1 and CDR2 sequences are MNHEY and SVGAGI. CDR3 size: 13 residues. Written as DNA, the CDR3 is TGTGCCAGCAGTGCAACGCTAGATGAAAAACTGCTTTTT. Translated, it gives CASSATLDEKLLF.

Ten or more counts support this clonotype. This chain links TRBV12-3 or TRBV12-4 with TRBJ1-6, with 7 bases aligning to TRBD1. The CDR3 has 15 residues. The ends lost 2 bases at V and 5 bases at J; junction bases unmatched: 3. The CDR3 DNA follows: TGTGCCAGCAGTTTACGACAGGGCGATAATTCACCCCTCCACTTT. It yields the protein CASSLRQGDNSPLHF.

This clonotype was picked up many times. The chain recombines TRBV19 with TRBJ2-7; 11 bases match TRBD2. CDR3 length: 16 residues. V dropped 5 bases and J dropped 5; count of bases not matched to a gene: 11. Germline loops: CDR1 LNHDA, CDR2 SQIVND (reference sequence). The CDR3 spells CASSPRLAGNLDEQYF. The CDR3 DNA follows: TGTGCCAGTAGTCCAAGACTAGCGGGAAATCTCGACGAGCAGTACTTC.

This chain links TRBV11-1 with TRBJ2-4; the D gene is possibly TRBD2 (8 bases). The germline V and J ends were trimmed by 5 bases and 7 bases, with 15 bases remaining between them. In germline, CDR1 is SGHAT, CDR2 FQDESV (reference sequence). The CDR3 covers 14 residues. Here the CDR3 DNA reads TGTGCCAGCAGCCGGCCGGGAGGGGGCAACATTCAGTACTTC. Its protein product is CASSRPGGGNIQYF.